These T cell receptor beta chains were read from a single sample in a study of blood T cells in healthy people across ages. TCRdb re-called the 5' RACE reads with MiXCR, one entry per CDR3 protein. The data show 700,000 to 950,000 distinct CDR3 sequences, 58% seen once. Material: blood. These receptor sequences come from a man in his thirties or forties in good health. The CDR3 runs from the conserved cysteine through the conserved F or W. D genes are given only for firm matches. Clone size is stated in some rows and not others, as once, few, many or a class when expanded.

D	size	V	J	DNA	CDR3
TRBD2	-	TRBV20-1	TRBJ2-3	TGCAGTGCTAGAGAGACTAGCGGGAGGAACTCAACAGATACGCAGTATTTT	CSARETSGRNSTDTQYF
TRBD2	many	TRBV29-1	TRBJ2-3	TGCAGCGTTGACGCTAGCGGTAGCACAGATACGCAGTATTTT	CSVDASGSTDTQYF
-	-	TRBV4-2	TRBJ2-1	TGTGCCAGCAGCCACGGAAAGGTGGAGCAGTTCTTC	CASSHGKVEQFF
-	-	TRBV6-1	TRBJ2-7	TGTGCCACCTTGGACAGATCCTACGAGCAGTACTTC	CATLDRSYEQYF
-	-	TRBV20-1	TRBJ2-3	TGCAGTGCGCAGTCGGGGGACCCTGTAGATACGCAGTATTTT	CSAQSGDPVDTQYF
TRBD2	-	TRBV5-1	TRBJ2-7	TGCGCCAGCAGCTTGGGCCTAGCGGGAGCCACCGAGCAGTACTTC	CASSLGLAGATEQYF
-	-	TRBV7-9	TRBJ2-7	TGTGCCAGCAGCCCCCGGTTGGGTTACGAGCAGTACTTC	CASSPRLGYEQYF
TRBD1	-	TRBV6-5	TRBJ2-6	TGTGCCAGCAGACGGGACAGGAGCTCTGGGGCCAACGTCCTGACTTTC	CASRRDRSSGANVLTF
-	-	TRBV20-1	TRBJ2-2	TGCAGTGCTAGAGACCCTAACACCGGGGAGCTGTTTTTT	CSARDPNTGELFF
-	few	TRBV6-5	TRBJ2-3	TGTGCCAGCAGTCACACCAACACAGATACGCAGTATTTT	CASSHTNTDTQYF
-	-	TRBV5-1	TRBJ2-3	TGCGCCAGCAGCTCCGGGACACCAGGCACAGATACGCAGTATTTT	CASSSGTPGTDTQYF
-	-	TRBV3-1	TRBJ1-1	TGTGCCAGCAGCCAAGATCCGAGACGGAGGATGGTTACTGAAGCTTTCTTT	CASSQDPRRRMVTEAFF
-	-	TRBV4-2	TRBJ2-7	TGTGCCAGCAGCCAAGTGGTGGCTAGTCCCGAGCAGTACTTC	CASSQVVASPEQYF
-	-	TRBV7-9	TRBJ1-6	TGTGCCAGCAGCTCGGCTGGAAATTTTCGATCACCCCTCCACTTT	CASSSAGNFRSPLHF
-	-	TRBV5-5	TRBJ2-5	TGTGCCAGCAGCTTGGCCGTAACTAGCTTGCAGACCCAGTACTTC	CASSLAVTSLQTQYF
TRBD1	few	TRBV12-3/TRBV12-4	TRBJ2-1	TGTGCCAGCATCGACAGGGGCCGCTTCAATGAGCAGTTCTTC	CASIDRGRFNEQFF
TRBD1	-	TRBV20-1	TRBJ1-1	TGCAGTGCACGACAGGGGGCAGACGCTTTCTTT	CSARQGADAFF
-	-	TRBV15	TRBJ1-5	TGTGCCACCAGCAGAGATCTGGTAGGCTCCCAGCATTTT	CATSRDLVGSQHF
-	-	TRBV28	TRBJ2-7	TGTGCCAGCACCACAGGGTTTCGAGAGCAGTACTTC	CASTTGFREQYF
-	once	TRBV6-2/TRBV6-3	TRBJ2-3	TGTGCCACCACGTCAACCCGGCTTCTCACAGATACGCAGTATTTT	CATTSTRLLTDTQYF
TRBD1	few	TRBV6-1	TRBJ2-7	TGTGCCAGCAGTGACCGGGACAGGGGGTCCTACGAGCAGTACTTC	CASSDRDRGSYEQYF
-	many	TRBV5-1	TRBJ2-1	TGCGCCAGCAGCTCCGGGACCTACAATGAGCAGTTCTTC	CASSSGTYNEQFF
-	-	TRBV27	TRBJ1-6	TGTGCCAGCAGGGGGGGGAATAATTCACCCCTCCACTTT	CASRGGNNSPLHF
-	few	TRBV7-2	TRBJ2-3	TGTGCCAGCAGCTTAGGTCGAGGACTGAGCACAGATACGCAGTATTTT	CASSLGRGLSTDTQYF
-	-	TRBV25-1	TRBJ2-5	TGTGCCAGCAGTGAACCAGGGCAAGAGACCCAGTACTTC	CASSEPGQETQYF
-	-	TRBV9	TRBJ1-2	TGTGCCAGCAGCGTAGGAACAGTTGGTGGCTACACCTTC	CASSVGTVGGYTF
-	-	TRBV7-2	TRBJ2-7	TGTGCCAGCAGCTTAGGGTCCGGGCCGGTCTACAAGCAGTACTTC	CASSLGSGPVYKQYF
TRBD1	-	TRBV15	TRBJ1-4	TGTGCCACCAGCAGTGGACAGGCTAATGAAAAACTGTTTTTT	CATSSGQANEKLFF
TRBD2	-	TRBV5-1	TRBJ2-1	TGCGCCAGCAGGTTCCGACTAGCGGGGGAGTACAATGAGCAGTTCTTC	CASRFRLAGEYNEQFF
-	-	TRBV12-3/TRBV12-4	TRBJ1-1	TGTGCCAGCAGTCCCCCTCCGGGACATAAGAACACTGAAGCTTTCTTT	CASSPPPGHKNTEAFF
TRBD1	-	TRBV4-3	TRBJ1-4	TGCGCCAGCAGCCAAGACAGGGGGCCCAACGTGGAAAAACTGTTTTTT	CASSQDRGPNVEKLFF
-	-	TRBV28	TRBJ2-1	TGTGCCAGCAGAAGAGAGAGCTCCTACAATGAGCAGTTCTTC	CASRRESSYNEQFF
TRBD1	-	TRBV20-1	TRBJ2-2	TGCAGTGCTAGAGATTCTTCTCGGACAGGGGACACCGGGGAGCTGTTTTTT	CSARDSSRTGDTGELFF
TRBD2	-	TRBV20-1	TRBJ2-7	TGCAGTGCTAGTCTGGGGAGCGGGAGTCGATACGAGCAGTACTTC	CSASLGSGSRYEQYF